Shown below are 5 T cell receptor beta chains from a single sample sequenced in a study of vaccination effects on CD4 cells after COVID-19. When ten to eleven days of culture had elapsed, CD4+ T cells were isolated. Two doses of either BNT162b2 or mRNA-1273 were given to each participant. Repertoires were generated with immunoSEQ multiplex PCR, while TCRdb's copy carries only in-frame clones and drops some. The repertoire consists of over 45,000 clones, with roughly 72% occurring once and the leading ten covering around 6.7%. For these TCRs, the target antigens are not known. Sequencing used CD4+ T cells from PBMCs cultured without peptide, obtained after COVID-19 vaccination. These receptors were obtained from a human donor who received a COVID-19 vaccine.

The chain has TRBV6-6 and TRBJ2-7; perhaps TRBD1 as D (6 bases). The germline V gene encodes CDR1 MNHNY and CDR2 SVGAGI (reference sequence). The CDR3 covers 16 residues. With 2 bases removed from V and 3 bases from J, the gap between germline ends came to 17 bases. The CDR3 loop is CASSYAPTGGDYEQYF. The DNA for the CDR3 is TGTGCCAGCAGTTACGCACCGACAGGTGGGGACTACGAGCAGTACTTC.

This clone was picked up a small number of times. V gene TRBV4-1 combines with J gene TRBJ2-7, with 7 bases aligning to TRBD2. From germline, CDR1 is MGHRA and CDR2 YSYEKL. V was clipped by 4 bases and J by 0 bases; unmatched bases: 9. This CDR3 contains 16 residues. In DNA form, the CDR3 reads TGCGCCAGCAGCCGCCTCGGACTAGTTCCCTCCTACGAGCAGTACTTC. This translates into CASSRLGLVPSYEQYF.

The genes are TRBV6-1 and TRBJ2-7; D is undetermined. The CDR3 spans 14 residues. Looked up from germline, CDR1 is MNHNS and CDR2 is SASEGT. The V and J ends lost 1 base and 4 bases respectively, with 11 bases between them. The CDR3 region has the DNA TGTGCCAGCAGTGAAGGTGTGACCATATACGAGCAGTACTTC. Translation gives CASSEGVTIYEQYF.

Only a few counts were recorded for this clone. V and J are TRBV5-1 and TRBJ1-2, with TRBD1 identical over 9 bases. CDR1 and CDR2 (germline): SGHRS, YFSETQ. V shed 4 bases, J shed 4 bases, and the junction held 11 bases outside the gene matches. This CDR3 spans 16 amino acids. This chain's CDR3 is CASSEPAQGAGYGYTF. CDR3 bases: TGCGCCAGCAGCGAGCCAGCACAGGGGGCCGGCTATGGCTACACCTTC.

The chain recombines TRBV5-1 with TRBJ2-3, with 12 bases lining up with TRBD2. This CDR3 is built from 17 residues. Looked up from germline, CDR1 is SGHRS and CDR2 is YFSETQ. V lost 0 bases, J lost 4 bases, and 6 bases stayed unmatched. The CDR3 spells CASSLALAGGFSDTQYF. CDR3 coding DNA: TGCGCCAGCAGCTTGGCACTAGCGGGAGGATTCTCAGATACGCAGTATTTT. The variable domain in full, completed from reference TRBV5-1 and TRBJ2-3, reads KAGVTQTPRYLIKTRGQQVTLSCSPISGHRSVSWYQQTPGQGLQFLFEYFSETQRNKGNFPGRFSGRQFSNSRSEMNVSTLELGDSALYLCASSLALAGGFSDTQYFGPGTRLTVL.